This TCR beta chain originates from a study of immune evolution from preneoplasia to lung adenocarcinoma. In its sample, this clone was seen once. V was clipped by 5 bases and J by 1 base, with 8 bases between them. CDR3 size: 13 residues. CDR1 is MNHEY and CDR2 is SMNVEV in the germline V gene (reference sequence). Here immunoSEQ multiplex PCR was the method, and the copy in TCRdb shows in-frame clones only, minus some. Of more than 15,000 clones in the sample, around nine tenths were seen once. The rearrangement links TRBV27 to TRBJ1-1; D gene unclear. This TCR was recovered from a person aged 65 to 85 with invasive lung adenocarcinoma. Sample: FFPE invasive lung adenocarcinoma tissue. The CDR3 spells CASSPDTNTEAFF. In nucleotides, the CDR3 is TGTGCCAGCAGTCCAGACACGAACACTGAAGCTTTCTTT.